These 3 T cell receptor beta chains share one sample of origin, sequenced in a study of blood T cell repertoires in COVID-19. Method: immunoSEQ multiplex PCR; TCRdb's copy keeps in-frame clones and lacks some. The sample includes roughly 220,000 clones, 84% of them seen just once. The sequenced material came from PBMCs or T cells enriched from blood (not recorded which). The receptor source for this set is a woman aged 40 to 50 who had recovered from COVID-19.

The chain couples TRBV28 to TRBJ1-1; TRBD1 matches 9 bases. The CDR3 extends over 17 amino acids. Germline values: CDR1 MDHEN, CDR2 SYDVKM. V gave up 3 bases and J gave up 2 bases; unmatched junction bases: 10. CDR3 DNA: TGTGCCAGCAGTTTTCGGACAGGGGCCGCCGCCAACACTGAAGCTTTCTTT. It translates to CASSFRTGAAANTEAFF.

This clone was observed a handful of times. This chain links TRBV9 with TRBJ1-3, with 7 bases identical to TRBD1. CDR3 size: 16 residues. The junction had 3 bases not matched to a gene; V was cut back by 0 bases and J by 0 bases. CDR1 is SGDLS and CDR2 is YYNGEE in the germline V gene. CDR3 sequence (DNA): TGTGCCAGCAGCGTAGGGACAGGTATCTCTGGAAACACCATATATTTT. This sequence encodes CASSVGTGISGNTIYF.

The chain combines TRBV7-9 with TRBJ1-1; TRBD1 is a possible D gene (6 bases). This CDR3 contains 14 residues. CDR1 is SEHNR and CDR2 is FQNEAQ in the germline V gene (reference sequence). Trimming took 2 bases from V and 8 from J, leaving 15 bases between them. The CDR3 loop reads CASSLHRDGEEAFF. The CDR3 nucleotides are TGTGCCAGCAGCTTACACAGGGACGGGGAAGAAGCTTTCTTT.